Below are 20 T cell receptor beta chains sequenced from a single sample in a study of cytomegalovirus exposure and HLA in healthy donors. The study ran its PCR with 60 Vbeta and 13 Jbeta primers. Libraries were prepared by immunoSEQ multiplex PCR; TCRdb keeps only in-frame clonotypes and omits some of them. This sample has approximately 110,000 clones, with approximately 78% found just once. Sequencing was performed on PBMCs. The origin of the receptors is a man aged 25 to 40 in good health and CMV-seropositive.

J is TRBJ2-2 and V is TRBV7-3; tentative D call: TRBD2 (6 bases). In germline, CDR1 is SGHTA, CDR2 FQGTGA. V was trimmed by 7 bases and J by 5 bases, leaving 23 bases between them. This CDR3 has 17 amino acids. The CDR3 is CASTPLAGTDGTGELFF. The CDR3, as DNA: TGTGCCAGCACTCCCCTCGCAGGGACTGATGGGACCGGGGAGCTGTTTTTT.

The chain couples TRBV30 to TRBJ1-1; the match to TRBD1 covers 9 bases. The CDR3 contains 14 residues. Per the germline V gene, CDR1 is GTSNPN and CDR2 is SVGIG (reference sequence). Trimming took 3 bases from V and 5 from J; bases not matched to a gene: 7. CDR3 amino acids: CAWSYRGRGTEAFF. As DNA, the CDR3 is TGTGCCTGGAGCTACAGGGGGCGCGGTACTGAAGCTTTCTTT.

The gene calls are TRBV18 and TRBJ1-4; D is unclear. Per germline, CDR1 KGHSH and CDR2 LQKENI. CDR3 length equals 15 residues. V was pared by 3 bases and J by 7 bases, with 15 bases between. CDR3 residues: CASSPRRADGEKLFF. Here the CDR3 DNA reads TGTGCCAGCTCACCTCGACGAGCGGATGGTGAAAAACTGTTTTTT.

The gene calls are TRBV5-4 and TRBJ2-7, with D possibly TRBD2 on 5 matching bases. The CDR3 contains 14 residues. V dropped 0 bases and J dropped 2 bases, with 9 bases sitting between them. CDR1 is SGHNT and CDR2 is YYREEE in the germline V gene (reference sequence). CDR3 loop: CASSLAGVPYEQYV. CDR3 nucleotides: TGTGCCAGCAGCTTGGCCGGGGTCCCCTACGAGCAGTACGTC.

This CDR3 reads CASSPDSSSNSPLHF. The CDR3 nucleotides are TGTGCCAGCAGCCCAGACAGCTCGTCTAATTCACCCCTCCACTTT. The chain uses TRBV9 and TRBJ1-6, with a possible D match to TRBD1 (5 bases). The CDR3 sequence is 15 residues long. V was clipped by 4 bases and J by 6 bases, with 14 bases between them. Per germline, CDR1 SGDLS and CDR2 YYNGEE.

The CDR3 region is CASSLDRSSVTQYF. CDR3 coding DNA: TGTGCCAGCAGCTTAGATAGGAGCTCCGTTACGCAGTATTTT. The chain joins TRBV11-3 to TRBJ2-3, with D unclear. Per germline, CDR1 SGHNT and CDR2 YENEEA. This CDR3 contains 14 residues. The germline V and J ends were trimmed by 0 bases and 8 bases, with 12 bases remaining between them.

The chain carries TRBV7-2 and TRBJ1-3; D possibly corresponds to TRBD1 (6 bases). V was pared by 0 bases and J by 2 bases, with 11 bases between. Germline CDR1 reads SGHTA; CDR2 reads FQGNSA. This CDR3 region has 16 residues. The CDR3 DNA reads as TGTGCCAGCAGCTTAGCGCGGGGGGCAGCTGGAAACACCATATATTTT. Encoded protein: CASSLARGAAGNTIYF.

On this clone: This is likely a read error, given that the CDR3 carries no conserved phenylalanine or tryptophan at its end. The chain combines TRBV2 with TRBJ1-2, with TRBD1 identical over 8 bases. The CDR3 spans 14 residues. With V trimmed by 5 bases and J by 8 bases, 10 bases remained unmatched. The V gene's germline CDR1 is SNHLY and CDR2 FYNNEI. CDR3 in DNA: TGTGCCAGCAGTCGACGGACAGGGAATGAAGGCTACACCCTC. This encodes CASSRRTGNEGYTL.

The chain uses TRBV30 and TRBJ1-2; tentative D call: TRBD1 (5 bases). V was clipped by 0 bases and J by 2 bases, with 10 bases between them. Germline V lookup: CDR1 GTSNPN, CDR2 SVGIG (reference sequence). The CDR3 is 14 amino acids. CDR3 protein: CAWSVSGLNYGYTF. CDR3 nucleotide sequence: TGTGCCTGGAGTGTTTCAGGGTTAAACTATGGCTACACCTTC. The full variable domain, with the rest looked up from reference TRBV30 and TRBJ1-2, is SQTIHQWPATLVQPVGSPLSLECTVEGTSNPNLYWYRQAAGRGLQLLFYSVGIGQISSEVPQNLSASRPQDRQFILSSKKLLLSDSGFYLCAWSVSGLNYGYTFGSGTRLTVV.

The chain joins TRBV10-2 to TRBJ1-4; 8 bases map to TRBD1. Trimming at V came to 7 bases and at J to 6 bases, leaving 4 bases not matched to a gene. Per the germline V gene, CDR1 is WSHSY and CDR2 is SAAADI. The CDR3 extends over 13 amino acids. The CDR3 DNA follows: TGCGCCAGCACCGGACAGGGAGATGAAAAACTGTTTTTT. Residues: CASTGQGDEKLFF.

V usage is TRBV5-1 and J usage is TRBJ2-3, with no clear D. CDR3 size: 14 residues. In germline, CDR1 is SGHRS, CDR2 YFSETQ. V lost 2 bases and J lost 3, with 10 bases in between. This chain's CDR3 is CASSFLQSTDTQYF. CDR3 sequence (DNA): TGCGCCAGCAGCTTTCTTCAGTCAACAGATACGCAGTATTTT.

The V and J genes are TRBV27 and TRBJ2-2; 12 bases map to TRBD2. The CDR3 length is 15 residues. The junction had 6 bases not matched to a gene; V was cut back by 8 bases and J by 5 bases. CDR1 is MNHEY and CDR2 is SMNVEV in the germline V gene (reference sequence). The CDR3 protein is CASESSGRGTGELFF. Written as DNA, the CDR3 is TGTGCCAGCGAATCTAGCGGGAGGGGGACCGGGGAGCTGTTTTTT.

The chain links TRBV18 to TRBJ1-6; 12 bases are a match to TRBD1. The germline CDR1 and CDR2 sequences are KGHSH and LQKENI. This CDR3 has 16 amino acids. Trimming removed 2 bases from V and 10 bases from J; junction bases left unmatched: 6. CDR3 DNA sequence: TGTGCCAGCTCACCAGCGTCCGGGACAGGGGGCTCACCCCTCCACTTT. It is translated as CASSPASGTGGSPLHF.

The genes are TRBV18 and TRBJ1-2, with D maybe TRBD1 (6 bases). CDR3 size: 13 residues. The V gene's germline CDR1 is KGHSH and CDR2 LQKENI. V was shortened by 1 base and J by 7 bases, with 10 bases between the two germline ends. CDR3 bases: TGTGCCAGCTCACCACAAACAGGGTCTGGCTACACCTTC. It codes for CASSPQTGSGYTF.

This chain connects TRBV27 to TRBJ2-7; TRBD2 might be the D (5 bases). This CDR3 spans 14 amino acids. CDR1 and CDR2 (germline): MNHEY, SMNVEV (reference sequence). V dropped 5 bases and J dropped 4 bases, with 15 bases sitting between them. CDR3 sequence: CASSPLANGYEQYF. CDR3 DNA: TGTGCCAGCAGTCCCCTAGCAAACGGGTACGAGCAGTACTTC.

The rearrangement links TRBV7-9 to TRBJ2-5, with D perhaps TRBD1 (6 bases). The CDR3 has 14 amino acids. The germline V and J ends were trimmed by 5 bases and 1 base, with 11 bases remaining between them. Per the germline V gene, CDR1 is SEHNR and CDR2 is FQNEAQ (reference sequence). The CDR3 region has the DNA TGTGCCAGCAGCCGGGACACCCGCCAAGAGACCCAGTACTTC. Protein sequence: CASSRDTRQETQYF.

This chain links TRBV25-1 with TRBJ2-3, with D maybe TRBD1 (5 bases). The CDR3 sequence is 15 residues long. V lost 1 base to trimming and J lost 1 base, with 9 bases between them. Germline V gene data show CDR1 as MGHDK and CDR2 as SYGVNS. The CDR3, as DNA: TGTGCCAGCAGTGAATTCGGCAGGGGCACAGATACGCAGTATTTT. This encodes CASSEFGRGTDTQYF. The entire variable domain, with the rest obtained from reference TRBV25-1 and TRBJ2-3, is as follows: EADIYQTPRYLVIGTGKKITLECSQTMGHDKMYWYQQDPGMELHLIHYSYGVNSTEKGDLSSESTVSRIRTEHFPLTLESARPSHTSQYLCASSEFGRGTDTQYFGPGTRLTVL.

CDR3 sequence reads: CASRLMGGGQPQHF. The CDR3 DNA follows: TGTGCCAGCAGACTAATGGGGGGGGGACAGCCCCAGCATTTT. The V and J genes are TRBV5-6 and TRBJ1-5, with D perhaps matching TRBD1 (5 bases). Germline CDR1 is SGHDT and CDR2 is YYEEEE. CDR3 length equals 14 residues. Trimming took off 5 bases at V and 7 bases at J, with 16 bases between the two ends.

This clone has more than one count but fewer than ten. The identical CDR3 is also encoded by other nucleotide sequences in the sample. The gene calls are TRBV28 and TRBJ1-1; D unclear. The CDR3 extends over 12 amino acids. V lost 6 bases to trimming and J lost 0 bases, with 5 bases between them. From germline, CDR1 is MDHEN and CDR2 SYDVKM. Written as DNA, the CDR3 is TGTGCCAGCAGCCCCTTGAACACTGAAGCTTTCTTT. It codes for CASSPLNTEAFF.

The V and J genes are TRBV4-1 and TRBJ2-7; 9 bases are shared with TRBD1. After removal of 4 bases from V and 2 bases from J, the junction contained 3 bases not matched to a gene. The length of the CDR3 is 14 residues. Per germline, CDR1 MGHRA and CDR2 YSYEKL. This CDR3 reads CASSRGQGPYEQYV. The CDR3 nucleotides read TGCGCCAGCAGCCGAGGACAGGGGCCCTACGAGCAGTACGTC.